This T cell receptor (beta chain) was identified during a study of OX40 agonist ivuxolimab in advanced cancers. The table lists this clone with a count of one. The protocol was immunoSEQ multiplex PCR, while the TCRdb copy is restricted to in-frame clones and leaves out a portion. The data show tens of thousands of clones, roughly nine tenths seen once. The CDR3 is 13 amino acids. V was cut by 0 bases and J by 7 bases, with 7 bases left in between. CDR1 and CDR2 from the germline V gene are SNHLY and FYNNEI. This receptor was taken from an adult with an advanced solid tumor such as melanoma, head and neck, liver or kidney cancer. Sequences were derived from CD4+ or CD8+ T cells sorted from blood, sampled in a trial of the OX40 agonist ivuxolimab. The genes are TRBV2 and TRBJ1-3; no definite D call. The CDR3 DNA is TGTGCCAGCAGTGAAGCAGGACTGAACACCATATATTTT. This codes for CASSEAGLNTIYF.